This is a list of T cell receptor beta chains from one sample in a study of post-analysis software for immune sequencing data. One entry per CDR3 protein, called by TCRdb with MiXCR from the PCR reads. The repertoire consists of almost 700,000 distinct CDR3 sequences, with roughly three fifths occurring once and the leading ten covering roughly 12%. Sequenced material: blood. The receptors stem from a girl aged 2 to 10 with multiple sclerosis. Both conserved end residues are part of each CDR3. A D gene is named only where the DNA matches it firmly. The size entry is marked missing in some rows and otherwise reads once, few, many or a size class.

CDR3aa	CDR3nt	d_gene	v_gene	j_gene	abundance
CASSPPSASGRSGEQYF	TGTGCCAGCTCACCACCGAGCGCTAGCGGGAGAAGTGGCGAGCAGTACTTC	TRBD2	TRBV18	TRBJ2-7	.
CASSASGGVYGYTF	TGTGCCAGCAGCGCGTCGGGAGGGGTCTATGGCTACACCTTC	.	TRBV12-3/TRBV12-4	TRBJ1-2	.
CASSFEGSETQYF	TGTGCCAGCAGCTTTGAGGGATCGGAGACCCAGTACTTC	.	TRBV7-9	TRBJ2-5	.
CASSQVSPTASNQPQHF	TGTGCCAGCAGCCAAGTCAGCCCGACAGCTAGCAATCAGCCCCAGCATTTT	.	TRBV4-2	TRBJ1-5	.
CASSLTALDEQFF	TGTGCCAGCAGCTTAACGGCCCTTGATGAGCAGTTCTTC	.	TRBV7-3	TRBJ2-1	few
CASSVGTGGDEQFF	TGTGCCAGCAGCGTAGGGACAGGGGGTGATGAGCAGTTCTTC	TRBD1	TRBV11-2	TRBJ2-1	.
CATSDGDTSTDTQYF	TGTGCCACCAGTGATGGGGATACCAGCACAGATACGCAGTATTTT	.	TRBV24-1	TRBJ2-3	.
CASSLSRFYEQYF	TGTGCCAGCAGCTTGTCTAGGTTCTACGAGCAGTACTTC	.	TRBV7-8	TRBJ2-7	.
CASSSRVGAQYVDTQYF	TGTGCCAGCAGCTCTAGGGTAGGGGCGCAGTACGTAGATACGCAGTATTTT	.	TRBV7-6	TRBJ2-3	few
CASSESQRPQETQYF	TGTGCCAGCAGTGAATCCCAGCGGCCTCAAGAGACCCAGTACTTC	.	TRBV25-1	TRBJ2-5	.
CASSPDISPLHF	TGTGCCAGCAGTCCCGACATCTCACCCCTCCACTTT	.	TRBV12-3/TRBV12-4	TRBJ1-6	.
CASSLASGGSYEQYF	TGTGCCAGCAGCTTGGCTAGCGGGGGTTCCTACGAGCAGTACTTC	TRBD2	TRBV7-6	TRBJ2-7	few
CASSIPTGGVEQYF	TGCGCCAGCAGCATACCTACAGGGGGGGTCGAGCAGTACTTC	.	TRBV5-1	TRBJ2-7	once
CAISTPPLEQYF	TGTGCCATCTCGACCCCTCCCCTCGAGCAGTACTTC	.	TRBV7-9	TRBJ2-7	.
CATSTTTGSSYNEQFF	TGTGCCACCAGCACCACGACTGGGAGCTCCTACAATGAGCAGTTCTTC	.	TRBV15	TRBJ2-1	few
CSAPGQLYNEQYF	TGCAGTGCCCCGGGACAGCTTTACAATGAGCAGTACTTC	TRBD1	TRBV20-1	TRBJ2-7	once
CASSEEGVGETQYF	TGTGCCAGCAGTGAGGAGGGTGTGGGAGAGACCCAGTACTTC	.	TRBV2	TRBJ2-5	few
CASSPRQGRETQYF	TGTGCCAGTAGTCCCCGGCAGGGGAGGGAGACCCAGTACTTC	.	TRBV19	TRBJ2-5	few
CASSVTSGRAAEQYF	TGTGCCAGCAGCGTGACTAGCGGGAGGGCCGCGGAGCAGTACTTC	TRBD2	TRBV7-9	TRBJ2-7	.
CAIKGGGSLNNEQFF	TGTGCCATCAAGGGAGGCGGGAGCTTGAACAATGAGCAGTTCTTC	TRBD2	TRBV10-3	TRBJ2-1	.
CASSDPGSLSKGYEQYF	TGTGCCAGCAGTGACCCCGGCTCGTTATCGAAGGGGTACGAGCAGTACTTC	.	TRBV25-1	TRBJ2-7	few
CSASDGLAGAYNEQFF	TGCAGTGCTAGTGACGGACTAGCAGGGGCCTACAATGAGCAGTTCTTC	TRBD2	TRBV20-1	TRBJ2-1	once
CSAPGLTTDTQYF	TGCAGTGCCCCGGGACTAACCACAGATACGCAGTATTTT	TRBD2	TRBV20-1	TRBJ2-3	few
CSALTGTGAGNEQFF	TGCAGTGCTTTAACTGGGACAGGGGCGGGGAATGAGCAGTTCTTC	TRBD1	TRBV20-1	TRBJ2-1	few
CAWISRAWGYTF	TGTGCCTGGATTTCACGGGCATGGGGCTACACCTTC	.	TRBV30	TRBJ1-2	.
CASSWVGQLRRNEQFF	TGTGCCAGCAGCTGGGTAGGACAGCTCAGAAGGAATGAGCAGTTCTTC	.	TRBV11-2	TRBJ2-1	.
CSVVQGDYGYTF	TGCAGCGTTGTACAGGGGGACTATGGCTACACCTTC	TRBD1	TRBV29-1	TRBJ1-2	few
CSARALKNRVRTEAFF	TGCAGTGCTAGAGCTCTTAAGAACAGGGTAAGAACTGAAGCTTTCTTT	.	TRBV20-1	TRBJ1-1	.
CASSVAGGPVEQFF	TGTGCCAGCAGCGTGGCGGGAGGGCCGGTTGAGCAGTTCTTC	TRBD2	TRBV7-2	TRBJ2-1	.
CASSSRGVAGIYEQYF	TGTGCCAGCAGCTCCCGGGGGGTGGCGGGGATCTACGAGCAGTACTTC	TRBD2	TRBV7-2	TRBJ2-7	.
CACGRFDEQFF	TGTGCCTGCGGCCGGTTCGATGAGCAGTTCTTC	.	TRBV30	TRBJ2-1	.
CSVEDFLENTEAFF	TGCAGCGTTGAAGATTTTCTTGAGAACACTGAAGCTTTCTTT	.	TRBV29-1	TRBJ1-1	once
CASSLISSGEQFF	TGCGCCAGCAGCTTGATCTCATCGGGGGAGCAGTTCTTC	.	TRBV5-1	TRBJ2-1	.
CASSPQAGGSYEQYF	TGTGCCAGCAGTCCCCAAGCGGGAGGATCCTACGAGCAGTACTTC	TRBD2	TRBV27	TRBJ2-7	.
CASSPREGTEQYF	TGTGCCAGCTCACCAAGGGAGGGGACGGAGCAGTACTTC	TRBD2	TRBV18	TRBJ2-7	.
CASSQLTPGEQYF	TGTGCCAGCAGCCAACTAACCCCGGGCGAGCAGTACTTC	.	TRBV3-1	TRBJ2-7	.
CSVRDSYSNQPQHF	TGCAGTGTAAGGGACAGCTATAGCAATCAGCCCCAGCATTTT	TRBD1	TRBV20-1	TRBJ1-5	.
CASSSPQGRTEAFF	TGTGCCAGCTCATCGCCACAGGGTCGCACTGAAGCTTTCTTT	.	TRBV18	TRBJ1-1	.
CAISEPTANNEQFF	TGTGCCATCAGTGAACCGACAGCCAACAATGAGCAGTTCTTC	.	TRBV10-3	TRBJ2-1	.
CSVENRDRSSTEAFF	TGCAGCGTCGAAAACCGGGACAGGAGCTCCACTGAAGCTTTCTTT	TRBD1	TRBV29-1	TRBJ1-1	.
CASSLDGIIYEQYF	TGTGCCAGCAGCTTGGACGGGATTATCTACGAGCAGTACTTC	.	TRBV11-2	TRBJ2-7	.
CASSLSATAYNEQFF	TGTGCCAGCAGCCTGTCAGCGACAGCCTACAATGAGCAGTTCTTC	.	TRBV7-2	TRBJ2-1	.
CASSLDHANYEQYF	TGTGCCAGCAGCTTAGACCATGCGAACTACGAGCAGTACTTC	.	TRBV5-5	TRBJ2-7	few
CSGGAAQETQYF	TGCAGTGGAGGGGCAGCACAAGAGACCCAGTACTTC	.	TRBV20-1	TRBJ2-5	few
CASSENMGSGVTNEQFF	TGCGCCAGCAGTGAGAATATGGGGTCTGGAGTAACCAATGAGCAGTTCTTC	.	TRBV10-2	TRBJ2-1	.